This TCR beta chain was sequenced for a study of blood T cell repertoires in COVID-19. At the level of the study: The cDNA or gDNA used as material had been derived from T cells, B-cell-depleted T cells, or PBMCs.

Using immunoSEQ multiplex PCR, the repertoire was profiled, and TCRdb retains in-frame clones only, with some absent. The top ten hold about 15% of the sample, which has 120,000 or so clones, 82% seen once. Trimming cost V 4 bases and J 4 bases, with 13 bases left between them. The germline V gene encodes CDR1 LGHDT and CDR2 YNNKEL (reference sequence). The CDR3 sequence is 14 residues long. The genes are TRBV3-1 (or the pseudogene TRBV3-2) and TRBJ1-2; D gene uncertain. Sequencing was done on a sample of peripheral blood. The TCR was taken from an older woman with acute or convalescent COVID-19. CDR3 nucleotide sequence: TGTGCCAGCAGCCCCCTTGAGGGTCCCTATGGCTACACCTTC. Translated, it gives CASSPLEGPYGYTF.